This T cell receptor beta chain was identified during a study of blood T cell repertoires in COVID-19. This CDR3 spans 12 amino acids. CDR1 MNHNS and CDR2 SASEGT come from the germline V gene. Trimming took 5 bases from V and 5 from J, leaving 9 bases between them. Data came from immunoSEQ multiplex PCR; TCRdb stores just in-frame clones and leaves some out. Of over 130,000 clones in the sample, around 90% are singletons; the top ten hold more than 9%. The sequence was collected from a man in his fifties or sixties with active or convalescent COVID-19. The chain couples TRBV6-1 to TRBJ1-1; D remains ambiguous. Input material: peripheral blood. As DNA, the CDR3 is TGTGCCAGCAGTTATACTGGTACTGAAGCTTTCTTT. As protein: CASSYTGTEAFF.